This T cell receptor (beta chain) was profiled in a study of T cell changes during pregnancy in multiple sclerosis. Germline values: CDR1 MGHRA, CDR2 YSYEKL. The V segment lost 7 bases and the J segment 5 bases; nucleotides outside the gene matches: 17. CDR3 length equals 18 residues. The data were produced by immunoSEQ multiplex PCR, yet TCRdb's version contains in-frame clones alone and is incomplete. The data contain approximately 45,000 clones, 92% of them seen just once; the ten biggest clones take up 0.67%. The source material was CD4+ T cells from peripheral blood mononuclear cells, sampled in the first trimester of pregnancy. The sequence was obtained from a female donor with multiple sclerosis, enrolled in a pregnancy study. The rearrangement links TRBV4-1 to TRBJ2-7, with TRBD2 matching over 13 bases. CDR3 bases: TGCGCCAGCATAAATTCGGGACTAGCGGGGAAAAAAAGGCACGAGCAGTACTTC. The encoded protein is CASINSGLAGKKRHEQYF.